These 27 T cell receptor beta chains were all obtained from the same sample, sequenced in a study of technical replicates of blood from several donors. This table comes from immunoSEQ multiplex PCR, and its TCRdb copy is limited to in-frame clones, with some not included. Of under 85,000 clones in the sample, about 97% were seen once. Sample: T cells isolated from PBMCs. These receptor sequences come from a human donor in good health.

J is TRBJ2-1 and V is TRBV7-8; 10 nucleotides agree with TRBD2. V shed 6 bases and J 9 bases; nucleotides not matched to a gene: 8. Germline loops: CDR1 SGHVS, CDR2 FQNEAQ. The CDR3 spans 14 residues. The CDR3 sequence is CASSTSGALGEQFF. The CDR3 DNA follows: TGTGCCAGCAGTACTAGCGGGGCCCTCGGTGAGCAGTTCTTC.

The chain links TRBV6-6 to TRBJ2-3, with 15 bases identical to TRBD2. J was trimmed by 8 bases and V by 5 bases; bases with no gene match: 2. Germline CDR1 and CDR2: MNHNY and SVGAGI (reference sequence). The CDR3 totals 14 residues. Here the CDR3 DNA reads TGTGCCAGCAGTCGGACTAGCGGGGGGGTTACGCAGTATTTT. Its protein product is CASSRTSGGVTQYF.

Only a few counts were recorded for this clone. J is TRBJ1-1 and V is TRBV9; 7 nucleotides align to TRBD1. The J segment lost 12 bases and the V segment lost 0 bases, leaving 8 bases of the junction unmatched. The CDR3 contains 13 residues. Germline CDR1 reads SGDLS; CDR2 reads YYNGEE. CDR3 amino acids: CASSVDQQGWTFF. CDR3 bases: TGTGCCAGCAGCGTAGACCAACAGGGGTGGACTTTCTTT.

The chain recombines TRBV5-1 with TRBJ2-7; 11 bases match TRBD1. J lost 4 bases, V lost 0 bases, and 3 bases had no gene match. Germline V gene sequence: CDR1 SGHRS, CDR2 YFSETQ. The length of the CDR3 is 15 residues. CDR3 nucleotides: TGCGCCAGCAGCTTGGGAGGGACAGGGGGATACGAGCAGTACTTC. Encoded protein: CASSLGGTGGYEQYF.

This chain links TRBV5-1 with TRBJ2-5; perhaps TRBD1 as D (6 bases). V was trimmed by 0 bases and J by 3 bases, leaving 9 bases between them. The CDR3 has 14 amino acids. Per germline, CDR1 SGHRS and CDR2 YFSETQ. In DNA, the CDR3 is TGCGCCAGCAGCTTGGAGGGGGACAAAGAGACCCAGTACTTC. This gives the protein CASSLEGDKETQYF.

This clone was observed a single time. The gene calls are TRBV18 and TRBJ2-1, with TRBD1 as a possible D gene (5 bases). Germline V lookup: CDR1 KGHSH, CDR2 LQKENI. The ends were cut back, 9 bases at V and 9 bases at J, with 12 bases in the middle. This CDR3 is 11 amino acids long. This CDR3 is CASAGIAEQFF. The CDR3 DNA reads TGTGCCAGTGCAGGGATTGCTGAGCAGTTCTTC.

The CDR3 is CASSIWGTGNGYTF. The CDR3 region has the DNA TGTGCCAGTAGTATTTGGGGGACAGGGAATGGCTACACCTTC. J is TRBJ1-2 and V is TRBV19; 9 bases align to TRBD1. The germline V gene encodes CDR1 LNHDA and CDR2 SQIVND (reference sequence). The trim removed 3 bases at V and 6 bases at J, leaving 5 bases unmatched. The CDR3 extends over 14 amino acids.

The chain couples TRBV19 to TRBJ2-2; TRBD1 agrees at 8 bases. There are 17 residues in the CDR3. Germline V gene data show CDR1 as LNHDA and CDR2 as SQIVND (reference sequence). Germline trimming cut 4 bases from V and 4 bases from J; bases unmatched to any gene: 11. The CDR3 DNA reads as TGTGCCAGTAGTACTCCAGACAGGGGTGGTTTCACCGGGGAGCTGTTTTTT. It translates to CASSTPDRGGFTGELFF.

CDR3 loop: CASSFQGTNYGYTF. DNA of the CDR3: TGCGCCAGCAGCTTTCAGGGGACCAACTATGGCTACACCTTC. The J gene is TRBJ1-2, the V gene TRBV5-1; a possible D gene is TRBD1 (6 bases). CDR3 length: 14 residues. Trimming removed 2 bases at V and 2 bases at J, with 10 bases between. CDR1 and CDR2 from the germline V gene are SGHRS and YFSETQ. The full variable domain, rest sourced from reference TRBV5-1 and TRBJ1-2, is KAGVTQTPRYLIKTRGQQVTLSCSPISGHRSVSWYQQTPGQGLQFLFEYFSETQRNKGNFPGRFSGRQFSNSRSEMNVSTLELGDSALYLCASSFQGTNYGYTFGSGTRLTVV.

V and J are TRBV12-5 and TRBJ2-5; a possible D gene is TRBD1 (6 bases). Trimming took off 1 base at V and 6 bases at J, with 24 bases between the two ends. Germline V gene lookup returns CDR1 LGHNT and CDR2 FRNRAP. The CDR3 is made up of 18 amino acids. CDR3 residues: CASGLDPLGRGLIKTQYF. The CDR3 region has the DNA TGTGCTAGTGGTTTGGACCCCTTGGGCAGGGGATTAATTAAGACCCAGTACTTC.

The genes are TRBV19 and TRBJ2-1, with 7 bases identical to TRBD1. This CDR3 region has 21 residues. Germline V gives CDR1 LNHDA, CDR2 SQIVND (reference sequence). The V gene end was trimmed by 3 bases and the J gene end by 0 bases; junction bases not matched to a gene: 20. In nucleotides, the CDR3 is TGTGCCAGTAGTATCGGTACCTTTCGAAGGGGACAGTCGAGCTCCTACAATGAGCAGTTCTTC. It yields the protein CASSIGTFRRGQSSSYNEQFF.

The rearrangement joins TRBV18 to TRBJ2-7, with D perhaps matching TRBD2 (5 bases). V lost 0 bases, J lost 3 bases, and 6 bases lay in between. Germline V CDR1 and CDR2: KGHSH, LQKENI. This CDR3 contains 13 residues. CDR3 region: CASSPPDFYEQYF. The CDR3 DNA reads TGTGCCAGCTCACCACCGGACTTCTACGAGCAGTACTTC. Full variable domain (outside the CDR3, taken from reference TRBV18 and TRBJ2-7): NAGVMQNPRHLVRRRGQEARLRCSPMKGHSHVYWYRQLPEEGLKFMVYLQKENIIDESGMPKERFSAEFPKEGPSILRIQQVVRGDSAAYFCASSPPDFYEQYFGPGTRLTVT.

V usage is TRBV11-3 and J usage is TRBJ2-1, with 8 positions matching TRBD1. CDR1 SGHNT and CDR2 YENEEA come from the germline V gene. The V gene end was trimmed by 4 bases and the J gene end by 3 bases; junction bases not matched to a gene: 11. This CDR3 has 17 amino acids. The CDR3 nucleotides read TGTGCCAGCAGCTCGCGATCCGGGACAGGAGACTACAATGAGCAGTTCTTC. Translating gives CASSSRSGTGDYNEQFF.

The rearrangement joins TRBV19 to TRBJ1-3; D gene uncertain. V lost 3 bases to trimming and J lost 3 bases, with 9 bases between them. This CDR3 comprises 14 residues. Looked up from germline, CDR1 is LNHDA and CDR2 is SQIVND (reference sequence). The CDR3 nucleotides are TGTGCCAGTAGTATCTACAGAGATGGAAACACCATATATTTT. It encodes CASSIYRDGNTIYF.

CDR3 protein: CASSLQGVNTEAFF. The CDR3 DNA is TGCGCCAGCAGCTTGCAGGGGGTGAACACTGAAGCTTTCTTT. The rearrangement uses TRBV5-1 and TRBJ1-1; 7 nucleotides agree with TRBD1. Germline values: CDR1 SGHRS, CDR2 YFSETQ. The CDR3 contains 14 residues. V shed 1 base, J shed 0 bases, and the junction held 0 bases outside the gene matches.

The rearrangement links TRBV15 to TRBJ1-5; no reliable D call. V dropped 2 bases and J dropped 4 bases, with 3 bases sitting between them. This CDR3 contains 12 residues. Germline CDR1 is LNHNV and CDR2 is YYDKDF (reference sequence). The CDR3 spells CATSRTNQPQHF. CDR3 in DNA: TGTGCCACCAGCAGAACAAATCAGCCCCAGCATTTT.

The rearrangement links TRBV19 to TRBJ2-1; possible D gene TRBD2, 6 bases. The V end lost 7 bases, the J end lost 7 bases, and 17 bases lay between the germline ends. The CDR3 length is 14 residues. Germline CDR1 LNHDA, CDR2 SQIVND (reference sequence). The DNA for the CDR3 is TGTGCCAGTAACTCGGGAGAGGCAGGGAATGAGCAGTTCTTC. Protein: CASNSGEAGNEQFF. Complete variable domain (other parts from reference TRBV19 and TRBJ2-1): DGGITQSPKYLFRKEGQNVTLSCEQNLNHDAMYWYRQDPGQGLRLIYYSQIVNDFQKGDIAEGYSVSREKKESFPLTVTSAQKNPTAFYLCASNSGEAGNEQFFGPGTRLTVL.

The V gene is TRBV27, the J gene TRBJ2-3; no definite D call. CDR3 length: 14 residues. Germline CDR1 is MNHEY and CDR2 is SMNVEV (reference sequence). The germline V and J ends were trimmed by 6 bases and 0 bases, with 10 bases remaining between them. CDR3 amino acids: CASRTQPSTDTQYF. In DNA, the CDR3 is TGTGCCAGCAGGACACAACCTAGCACAGATACGCAGTATTTT.

The rearrangement links TRBV25-1 to TRBJ2-1; 8 bases are shared with TRBD2. This CDR3 is 16 amino acids long. The V and J ends lost 7 bases and 0 bases, in that order; junction bases with no gene match: 8. Germline lookup yields CDR1 MGHDK and CDR2 SYGVNS. Written as DNA, the CDR3 is TGTGCCAGCACCCCGGAGCGGGGGAGCTCCTACAATGAGCAGTTCTTC. Translation: CASTPERGSSYNEQFF.

As DNA, the CDR3 is TGTGCCAGCTCACCACGGGCTAGCGGGAGCTCCTACGAGCAGTACTTC. This encodes CASSPRASGSSYEQYF. The chain joins TRBV18 to TRBJ2-7, with 10 bases lining up with TRBD2. V trimming: 1 base; J trimming: 0 bases; junction bases outside the gene matches: 3. Per the germline V gene, CDR1 is KGHSH and CDR2 is LQKENI. This CDR3 spans 16 amino acids. Together with reference TRBV18 and TRBJ2-7, the CDR3 gives the full variable domain: NAGVMQNPRHLVRRRGQEARLRCSPMKGHSHVYWYRQLPEEGLKFMVYLQKENIIDESGMPKERFSAEFPKEGPSILRIQQVVRGDSAAYFCASSPRASGSSYEQYFGPGTRLTVT.

This chain joins TRBV11-2 and TRBJ2-3, with D unresolved. The germline V gene encodes CDR1 SGHAT and CDR2 FQNNGV. The CDR3 spans 16 residues. Trimming left V 4 bases short and J 2 bases short, with 16 bases between. CDR3 in amino acids: CASSSESSRLTDTQYF. CDR3 DNA: TGTGCCAGCAGCTCAGAATCCTCTAGGCTCACAGATACGCAGTATTTT. The full variable domain, rest sourced from reference TRBV11-2 and TRBJ2-3, is EAGVAQSPRYKIIEKRQSVAFWCNPISGHATLYWYQQILGQGPKLLIQFQNNGVVDDSQLPKDRFSAERLKGVDSTLKIQPAKLEDSAVYLCASSSESSRLTDTQYFGPGTRLTVL.

The J gene is TRBJ2-7, the V gene TRBV9, with TRBD2 matching over 9 bases. Unmatched junction bases numbered 6, after V lost 2 bases and J lost 0 bases. CDR3 length equals 16 residues. Germline V CDR1 and CDR2: SGDLS, YYNGEE. The CDR3 DNA reads TGTGCCAGCAGCGTCGAGAGCGGGAGGAACTCCTACGAGCAGTACTTC. This gives the protein CASSVESGRNSYEQYF.

The V gene is TRBV21-1, the J gene TRBJ2-7; the table names TRBD1, a call not compared with the DNA. TRBV21-1 corresponds to a pseudogene. The CDR3 length is 16 residues. The CDR3 DNA follows: TGTGCCAGCAGCAAACCAGGGACAGGGCAAGTCCACGAGCAGTACTTC. As protein: CASSKPGTGQVHEQYF.

This rearrangement joins TRBV27 to TRBJ1-2, with TRBD1 identical over 8 bases. Losses at the gene ends were 8 bases for V and 2 bases for J; bases not matched to a gene: 10. Germline loops: CDR1 MNHEY, CDR2 SMNVEV (reference sequence). CDR3 length: 15 residues. The CDR3 here is CASGIRDRYNYGYTF. CDR3 coding DNA: TGTGCCAGCGGAATCCGGGACAGGTACAACTATGGCTACACCTTC.

This rearrangement joins TRBV28 to TRBJ2-7, with D possibly matching TRBD2 (7 bases). Germline CDR1 reads MDHEN; CDR2 reads SYDVKM. The length of the CDR3 is 16 residues. V lost 1 base and J 4 bases, leaving 17 bases between the germline ends. The CDR3 reads CASSLLWGRELYEQYF. The CDR3 DNA reads as TGTGCCAGCAGTTTATTATGGGGGCGGGAGCTTTACGAGCAGTACTTC.

The chain carries TRBV11-2 and TRBJ2-3; no clear D. Germline V gene data show CDR1 as SGHAT and CDR2 as FQNNGV. V lost 2 bases, J lost 1 base, and 13 bases lay in between. This CDR3 is 16 amino acids long. The CDR3 region is CASSLSSPLGTDTQYF. Written as DNA, the CDR3 is TGTGCCAGCAGCTTATCGAGCCCCCTCGGCACAGATACGCAGTATTTT.

V is TRBV10-3 and J is TRBJ2-6; 8 bases map to TRBD1. Per the germline V gene, CDR1 is ENHRY and CDR2 is SYGVKD. With V trimmed by 8 bases and J by 3 bases, 6 bases remained unmatched. The CDR3 extends over 15 amino acids. The CDR3 protein is CAIGTGAFGANVLTF. The CDR3 nucleotides read TGTGCCATCGGGACAGGTGCCTTTGGGGCCAACGTCCTGACTTTC.